The 5 T cell receptor beta chains listed next were all sequenced from one sample in a study of identical twins (dated by TCRdb to the mid-2010s). Library creation used 5' RACE. The sequencer listed for this sample is Illumina HiSeq 2000. In-frame beta chains were kept once TCRdb had trimmed the public reads at Q25 with fastp and called clones with MiXCR. Each record represents a unique CDR3 protein, reported with the most common genes and DNA among its rows. Counted in this sample were some 730,000 distinct CDR3 sequences; roughly 18% of them appeared once. The top ten clones comprise roughly 14% of the sample. The data were also submitted as part of a second study, on T cells expressing NK-cell markers.

Sequenced: PBMCs. These receptors all come from a woman under 30 in good health.

V is TRBV7-2 and J is TRBJ1-1; 7 nucleotides agree with TRBD1. V was clipped by 5 bases and J by 5 bases; unmatched bases: 8. Germline V gives CDR1 SGHTA, CDR2 FQGNSA. This CDR3 is built from 14 residues. This CDR3 is CASSVQGDATEAFF. In nucleotides, the CDR3 is TGTGCCAGCAGCGTGCAGGGGGACGCTACTGAAGCTTTCTTT.

In this sample, this clonotype turned up a few times. The chain carries TRBV5-1 and TRBJ2-1; TRBD1 might be the D (6 bases). V was pared by 4 bases and J by 6 bases, with 11 bases between. There are 13 residues in the CDR3. From germline, CDR1 is SGHRS and CDR2 YFSETQ. CDR3 protein: CASSRDTGNEQFF. CDR3 bases: TGCGCCAGCAGCCGGGACACTGGCAATGAGCAGTTCTTC.

The chain has TRBV9 and TRBJ1-1; possibly TRBD1 for D (5 bases). Trimming shortened V by 0 bases and J by 1 base, and 13 bases separated the two germline ends. Germline CDR1 and CDR2: SGDLS and YYNGEE. CDR3 length equals 16 residues. The CDR3 reads CASSVDPGRGNTEAFF. The CDR3 DNA reads as TGTGCCAGCAGCGTAGATCCGGGGCGGGGGAACACTGAAGCTTTCTTT.

This clonotype was counted a few times. The rearrangement links TRBV2 to TRBJ2-6, with D possibly being TRBD1 (6 bases). V was shortened by 9 bases and J by 2 bases, with 8 bases between the two germline ends. Germline V CDR1 and CDR2: SNHLY, FYNNEI. CDR3 length equals 13 residues. CDR3 nucleotides: TGTGCCAGACAGGGTACTGGGGCCAACGTCCTGACTTTC. Protein sequence: CARQGTGANVLTF.

This chain links TRBV12-3 or TRBV12-4 with TRBJ2-1, with a weak D call TRBD2 (6 bases). The CDR3 spans 16 residues. The V and J ends lost 5 bases and 4 bases respectively, with 18 bases between them. The CDR3 spells CASSPMGGIAYNEQFF. The DNA of the CDR3 is TGTGCCAGCAGTCCTATGGGCGGGATAGCTTACAATGAGCAGTTCTTC.